This record looks at one T cell receptor (beta chain) sequence and its context. In the original processing: Reference gene primer amplification in the assay estimated nucleated cell counts. Profiling relied on immunoSEQ multiplex PCR, and the TCRdb table lists in-frame clones only, not all of them. V, J and clone size are taken as reported in that table, and D and trimming were inferred from the DNA itself. The sample carries tens of thousands of clones, 75% to 90% recorded once. The CDR3 has 14 amino acids. V was clipped by 2 bases and J by 4 bases, with 9 bases between them. CDR1 is MNHEY, CDR2 SVGEGT, per germline. This specimen comes from a study of blood T cell repertoires in COVID-19. Study-level information: PBMCs, B-cell-depleted T cells, or T cells were the source of the cDNA or gDNA that made up the material.

The chain joins TRBV6-2 or TRBV6-3 to TRBJ1-5; no firm D call. The origin of this receptor is a woman aged 45-59 years with active or convalescent COVID-19. Sequenced input: peripheral blood. The CDR3 coding sequence is TGTGCCAGCAGTTACGTGTCAATTAATCAGCCCCAGCATTTT. Residues: CASSYVSINQPQHF.